These 12 T cell receptor beta chains came from one sample sequenced in a study of cytomegalovirus exposure and HLA in healthy donors. PCR amplification relied on 60 Vbeta primers (plus 13 Jbeta primers). The method was immunoSEQ multiplex PCR; TCRdb's version includes in-frame clones alone and lacks a portion of them. This sample has approximately 70,000 clones; around 76% occur once, and the top ten carry over 6%. The sequencing sample was made of PBMCs. These receptors came from a man between 50 and 59 years old in good health and CMV-seronegative.

The V call is TRBV4-1, the J call TRBJ2-1; 15 positions agree with TRBD2. V lost 1 base, J lost 10 bases, and 11 bases stayed unmatched. CDR1 is MGHRA and CDR2 is YSYEKL in the germline V gene. There are 18 residues in the CDR3. CDR3 DNA sequence: TGCGCCAGCAGCCAAGTAGGACTAGCGGGAGGGCCGGTGGACGAGCAGTTCTTC. Its translation: CASSQVGLAGGPVDEQFF.

V and J are TRBV7-9 and TRBJ2-5, with 8 bases fitting TRBD1. V lost 5 bases, J lost 4 bases, and 12 bases stayed unmatched. This CDR3 contains 16 residues. Germline loops: CDR1 SEHNR, CDR2 FQNEAQ (reference sequence). This chain's CDR3 is CASSPPLGRGRETQYF. The CDR3, as DNA: TGTGCCAGCAGCCCACCCCTGGGCAGGGGGCGAGAGACCCAGTACTTC.

The chain carries TRBV4-3 and TRBJ2-5, with D perhaps TRBD2 (6 bases). Germline loops: CDR1 LGHNA, CDR2 YSLEER. The V end was cut by 6 bases, the J end by 2 bases, with 10 bases between. The CDR3 is 13 residues long. The CDR3 DNA reads TGCGCCAGCAGACTTAGCGGACAAGAGACCCAGTACTTC. Amino acid sequence: CASRLSGQETQYF.

This chain joins TRBV28 and TRBJ1-1; no clear D gene. Germline loops: CDR1 MDHEN, CDR2 SYDVKM. This CDR3 has 10 amino acids. Trimming took off 7 bases at V and 8 bases at J, with 8 bases between the two ends. CDR3 sequence: CASKAREAFF. The CDR3 nucleotides read TGTGCCAGCAAGGCGAGGGAAGCTTTCTTT.

This chain links TRBV9 with TRBJ2-3, with 11 bases lining up with TRBD2. The CDR3 spans 19 residues. The V gene end was trimmed by 2 bases and the J gene end by 0 bases; junction bases not matched to a gene: 11. CDR1 is SGDLS and CDR2 is YYNGEE in the germline V gene. The CDR3 sequence is CASSVIGTSGPLSTDTQYF. CDR3 DNA: TGTGCCAGCAGCGTCATTGGGACTAGCGGACCTCTCAGCACAGATACGCAGTATTTT.

The chain links TRBV7-8 to TRBJ2-3, with 7 bases aligning to TRBD2. This CDR3 has 14 amino acids. Trimming at V came to 5 bases and at J to 2 bases, leaving 4 bases not matched to a gene. Looked up from germline, CDR1 is SGHVS and CDR2 is FQNEAQ. CDR3 DNA sequence: TGTGCCAGCAGCCAAGCGGGATACACAGATACGCAGTATTTT. It codes for CASSQAGYTDTQYF.

The rearrangement joins TRBV5-1 to TRBJ2-2; 10 nucleotides agree with TRBD1. Trimming at V came to 4 bases and at J to 5 bases, leaving 8 bases not matched to a gene. CDR1 SGHRS and CDR2 YFSETQ come from the germline V gene. CDR3 size: 16 residues. The CDR3 spells CASSPGGTGVTGELFF. Here the CDR3 DNA reads TGCGCCAGCAGCCCGGGAGGGACAGGGGTAACCGGGGAGCTGTTTTTT. Filled out from reference TRBV5-1 and TRBJ2-2, the complete variable domain reads KAGVTQTPRYLIKTRGQQVTLSCSPISGHRSVSWYQQTPGQGLQFLFEYFSETQRNKGNFPGRFSGRQFSNSRSEMNVSTLELGDSALYLCASSPGGTGVTGELFFGEGSRLTVL.

The chain is built from TRBV11-2 and TRBJ2-5; 7 bases are a match to TRBD2. The V gene's germline CDR1 is SGHAT and CDR2 FQNNGV. This CDR3 comprises 12 residues. V lost 11 bases to trimming and J lost 5 bases; unmatched junction nucleotides: 8. CDR3 nucleotide sequence: TGTGCCTCCGCGGTGGGAGGGGAGACCCAGTACTTC. Protein sequence: CASAVGGETQYF. Filled out from reference TRBV11-2 and TRBJ2-5, the complete variable domain reads EAGVAQSPRYKIIEKRQSVAFWCNPISGHATLYWYQQILGQGPKLLIQFQNNGVVDDSQLPKDRFSAERLKGVDSTLKIQPAKLEDSAVYLCASAVGGETQYFGPGTRLLVL.

The chain is built from TRBV11-2 and TRBJ1-1; D gene ambiguous. V gave up 5 bases and J gave up 5 bases, with 15 bases separating them. The CDR3 has 14 amino acids. Germline CDR1 and CDR2: SGHAT and FQNNGV. The CDR3: CASSPNSFGTEAFF. Here the CDR3 DNA reads TGTGCCAGCAGCCCTAACAGTTTTGGAACTGAAGCTTTCTTT.

The V and J genes are TRBV2 and TRBJ1-1, with 7 nucleotides matching TRBD1. Germline V CDR1 and CDR2: SNHLY, FYNNEI. The ends lost 7 bases at V and 0 bases at J; junction bases unmatched: 8. This CDR3 is 15 amino acids long. The CDR3 loop reads CASTNVQGMNTEAFF. CDR3 DNA sequence: TGTGCCAGCACCAATGTACAGGGGATGAACACTGAAGCTTTCTTT.

A few counts support this clone. The chain couples TRBV5-8 to TRBJ2-7, with D unclear. CDR1 is SGHTS and CDR2 is YDEGEE in the germline V gene. Trimming took 0 bases from V and 6 from J, leaving 10 bases between them. The CDR3 totals 13 residues. The CDR3 nucleotides are TGTGCCAGCAGCTTGGGCTCTTGGCCCGAGCAGTACTTC. This encodes CASSLGSWPEQYF.

J is TRBJ1-5 and V is TRBV30; TRBD1 matches 7 bases. The germline gives CDR1 GTSNPN, CDR2 SVGIG (reference sequence). Trimming removed 5 bases from V and 6 bases from J; junction bases left unmatched: 7. This CDR3 spans 13 amino acids. CDR3 sequence reads: CAWADRAGQPQHF. CDR3 coding DNA: TGTGCCTGGGCCGACAGGGCTGGTCAGCCCCAGCATTTT. The whole variable domain, filled in from reference TRBV30 and TRBJ1-5, reads SQTIHQWPATLVQPVGSPLSLECTVEGTSNPNLYWYRQAAGRGLQLLFYSVGIGQISSEVPQNLSASRPQDRQFILSSKKLLLSDSGFYLCAWADRAGQPQHFGDGTRLSIL.